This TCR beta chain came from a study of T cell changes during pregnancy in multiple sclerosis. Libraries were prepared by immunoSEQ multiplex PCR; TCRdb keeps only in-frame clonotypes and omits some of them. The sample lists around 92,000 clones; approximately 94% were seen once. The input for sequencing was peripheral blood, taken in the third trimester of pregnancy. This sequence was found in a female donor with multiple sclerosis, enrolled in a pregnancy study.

The chain's CDR3 is CASSEKTVGNTIYF. The CDR3 DNA reads as TGTGCCAGCAGTGAGAAAACAGTTGGAAACACCATATATTTT. The V call is TRBV6-1, the J call TRBJ1-3; D remains unclear. V lost 3 bases, J lost 3 bases, and 9 bases lay in between. CDR3 length: 14 amino acids. CDR1 and CDR2 from the germline V gene are MNHNS and SASEGT.